These 8 T cell receptor beta chains share one sample of origin, sequenced in a study of CD8 T cells in ankylosing spondylitis. Each CDR3 protein is one row after TCRdb ran MiXCR on the 5' RACE reads. The sample gives about 160,000 distinct CDR3 sequences, 15% to 20% of which show up once; approximately 7.8% is in the top ten. Material: blood, either unsorted or a sorted T cell fraction (not recorded which). The receptors were sampled from a male donor with ankylosing spondylitis or in good health (not recorded which).

The table lists this clonotype with many counts. The V call is TRBV20-1, the J call TRBJ2-3; D is possibly TRBD1 or TRBD2 (5 bases each). Germline V gene sequence: CDR1 DFQATT, CDR2 SNEGSKA (reference sequence). The CDR3 runs to 15 residues. V gave up 2 bases and J gave up 4 bases, with 16 bases separating them. The CDR3, as DNA: TGCAGTGCTAGACCTCCGTGGGGGAGCGCAGATACGCAGTATTTT. Amino acids: CSARPPWGSADTQYF.

The sample holds many counts of this clonotype. The chain has TRBV12-3 or TRBV12-4 and TRBJ1-2; D is uncertain. CDR3 length equals 14 residues. V was pared by 5 bases and J by 5 bases, with 15 bases between. This CDR3 reads CASSAPGKLYGYTF. The CDR3 nucleotides are TGTGCCAGCAGTGCTCCGGGGAAGCTATATGGCTACACCTTC.

The V and J genes are TRBV28 and TRBJ1-5; D remains ambiguous. CDR1 and CDR2 from the germline V gene are MDHEN and SYDVKM. V gave up 5 bases and J gave up 7 bases, with 18 bases separating them. The CDR3 is 15 residues long. CDR3 DNA sequence: TGTGCCAGCAGTCCCCCCGGCCAGGTCGGACAGCCCCAGCATTTT. Its translation is CASSPPGQVGQPQHF.

V is TRBV27 and J is TRBJ2-3; the match to TRBD2 covers 9 bases. Looked up from germline, CDR1 is MNHEY and CDR2 is SMNVEV (reference sequence). V shed 3 bases and J 0 bases; nucleotides not matched to a gene: 16. The CDR3 runs to 20 residues. CDR3 in DNA: TGTGCCAGCAGTTTTGGACTAGCGTCACGGGTACGGGTGAGCACAGATACGCAGTATTTT. Its protein is CASSFGLASRVRVSTDTQYF.

In this sample, this clonotype turned up many times. The chain carries TRBV20-1 and TRBJ2-1; D not certain. This CDR3 is 14 amino acids long. Germline V gives CDR1 DFQATT, CDR2 SNEGSKA (reference sequence). Trimming stripped 5 bases from V and 8 bases from J, with 19 bases between. The CDR3 loop reads CSADRERTGDEQFF. CDR3 DNA: TGCAGTGCTGACCGCGAACGTACTGGGGATGAGCAGTTCTTC.

This clonotype was recorded a few times. The genes are TRBV29-1 and TRBJ2-3; TRBD2 aligns across 7 bases. The length of the CDR3 is 15 residues. V lost 4 bases, J lost 2 bases, and 9 bases stayed unmatched. From germline, CDR1 is SQVTM and CDR2 ANQGSEA. In DNA, the CDR3 is TGCAGCGTTGGGGGGGGAGGGCACCTCACAGATACGCAGTATTTT. As protein: CSVGGGGHLTDTQYF.

The chain uses TRBV11-3 and TRBJ2-2, with 10 bases that match TRBD1. The V segment lost 5 bases and the J segment 7 bases; nucleotides outside the gene matches: 7. This CDR3 spans 15 amino acids. Germline loops: CDR1 SGHNT, CDR2 YENEEA. This CDR3 reads CASSQFGQGDGELFF. The DNA for the CDR3 is TGTGCCAGCAGCCAATTCGGACAGGGGGACGGGGAGCTGTTTTTT.

This chain joins TRBV5-1 and TRBJ2-7; TRBD2 matches at 7 bases. The CDR3 sequence is 15 residues long. The germline V gene has CDR1 SGHRS and CDR2 YFSETQ. V lost 4 bases and J lost 5; bases outside the gene matches: 12. CDR3 in amino acids: CASSPAREGWNEQYF. CDR3 nucleotides: TGCGCCAGCAGCCCTGCGAGGGAGGGCTGGAACGAGCAGTACTTC.